The rows below give T cell receptor beta chains drawn from one sample of a study of T cells after yellow fever vaccination. TCRdb reprocessed the 5' RACE reads via MiXCR and lists one record per CDR3 protein. Of about 220,000 distinct CDR3 sequences listed, approximately 6.7% are singletons. The input for sequencing was CD4+ T cells sorted from PBMCs, taken on the day of the yellow fever booster vaccination. These TCRs come from a man younger than 40 who received the YFV17D yellow fever vaccine. Each CDR3 is given with its conserved first and last residue. The D gene is left open where the match is weak. The size field is filled for only some rows; it gives once, few, many or a size class.

clone_size	d_call	v_call	j_call	cdr3_nt	cdr3_aa
many	TRBD2	TRBV5-6	TRBJ2-1	TGTGCCAGCAGCTTAGCGGGAGTAGGCTACAATGAGCAGTTCTTC	CASSLAGVGYNEQFF
many	TRBD2	TRBV7-2	TRBJ2-7	TGTGCCAGCAGCGCTATGCGGGGGAGGGAGCAGTACTTC	CASSAMRGREQYF
few	TRBD2	TRBV7-2	TRBJ2-5	TGTGCCAGCAGCTACGCTAGCGGCCAAGAGACCCAGTACTTC	CASSYASGQETQYF
many	NA	TRBV24-1	TRBJ2-2	TGTGCCACCAGTGATTTCACCGGGGAGCTGTTTTTT	CATSDFTGELFF
many	NA	TRBV5-1	TRBJ2-2	TGCGCCACCCAAGGACAGGCCGGGGGTCTGTTTTTT	CATQGQAGGLFF
few	NA	TRBV7-2	TRBJ1-2	TGTGCCAGCAGTTCCGGACAGCCCTATGGCTACACCTTC	CASSSGQPYGYTF
few	TRBD2	TRBV18	TRBJ2-5	TGTGCCAGCCACCTAGCGGGACTTGAGGAGACCCAGTACTTC	CASHLAGLEETQYF
NA	NA	TRBV19	TRBJ2-1	TGTGCCAGTAGTAAAACACGGTTCAATGAGCAGTTCTTC	CASSKTRFNEQFF
many	TRBD2	TRBV4-2	TRBJ2-2	TGTGCCAGCAGCCGACTAGCGGGAGCGGTCACCGGGGAGCTGTTTTTT	CASSRLAGAVTGELFF
few	NA	TRBV5-1	TRBJ2-5	TGCGCCAGCACGTTTTCGGAGACCCAGTACTTC	CASTFSETQYF
NA	TRBD2	TRBV27	TRBJ2-1	TGTGCCAGTCTCCCCGGACTAGCGGGCCGTAATGAGCAGTTCTTC	CASLPGLAGRNEQFF
once	TRBD2	TRBV10-1	TRBJ2-7	TGCGCCAGCAGTGAGTCTAGCGGGAGGACCTACGAGCAGTACTTC	CASSESSGRTYEQYF
few	TRBD2	TRBV30	TRBJ2-1	TGTGCTCGGGGGGCCGGGACTAGCGGTATCTCCTACAATGAGCAGTTCTTC	CARGAGTSGISYNEQFF
many	TRBD2	TRBV19	TRBJ2-4	TGTGCCAGTAGTCTCCGGACTAGCGGGGGGGGAAACATTCAGTACTTC	CASSLRTSGGGNIQYF
many	TRBD2	TRBV20-1	TRBJ2-7	TGCAGTGCTAGAAATAGCGGGAGTTACGAGCAGTACTTC	CSARNSGSYEQYF